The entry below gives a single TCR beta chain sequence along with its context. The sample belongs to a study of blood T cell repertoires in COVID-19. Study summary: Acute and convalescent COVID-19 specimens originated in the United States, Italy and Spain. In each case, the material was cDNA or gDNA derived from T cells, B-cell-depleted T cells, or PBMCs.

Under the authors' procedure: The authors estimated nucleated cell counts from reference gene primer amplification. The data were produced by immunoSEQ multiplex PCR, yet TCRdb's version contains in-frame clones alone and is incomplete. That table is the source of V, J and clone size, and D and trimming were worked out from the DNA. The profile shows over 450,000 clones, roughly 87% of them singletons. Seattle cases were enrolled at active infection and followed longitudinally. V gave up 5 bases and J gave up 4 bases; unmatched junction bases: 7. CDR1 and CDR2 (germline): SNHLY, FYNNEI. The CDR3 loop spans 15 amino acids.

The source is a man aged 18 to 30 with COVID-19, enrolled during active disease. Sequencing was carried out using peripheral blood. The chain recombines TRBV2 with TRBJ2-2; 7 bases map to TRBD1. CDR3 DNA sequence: TGTGCCAGCAGTCTTCGACAGGGCGCCACCGGGGAGCTGTTTTTT. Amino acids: CASSLRQGATGELFF.